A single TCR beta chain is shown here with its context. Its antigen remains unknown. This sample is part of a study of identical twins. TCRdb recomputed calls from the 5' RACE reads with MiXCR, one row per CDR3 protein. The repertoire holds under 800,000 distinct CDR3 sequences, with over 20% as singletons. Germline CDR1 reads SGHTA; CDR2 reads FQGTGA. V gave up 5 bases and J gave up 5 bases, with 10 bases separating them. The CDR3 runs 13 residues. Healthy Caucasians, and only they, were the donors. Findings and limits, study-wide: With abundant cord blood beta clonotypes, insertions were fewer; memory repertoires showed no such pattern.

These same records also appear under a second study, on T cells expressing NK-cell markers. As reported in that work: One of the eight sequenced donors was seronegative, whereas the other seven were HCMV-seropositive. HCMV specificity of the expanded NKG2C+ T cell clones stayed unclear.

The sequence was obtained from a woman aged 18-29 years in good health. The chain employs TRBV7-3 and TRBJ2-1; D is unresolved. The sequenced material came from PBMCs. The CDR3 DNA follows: TGTGCCAGCAGCCGAAGCTTTAACAATGAGCAGTTCTTC. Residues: CASSRSFNNEQFF. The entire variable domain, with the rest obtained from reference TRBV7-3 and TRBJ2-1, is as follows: GAGVSQTPSNKVTEKGKYVELRCDPISGHTALYWYRQSLGQGPEFLIYFQGTGAADDSGLPNDRFFAVRPEGSVSTLKIQRTERGDSAVYLCASSRSFNNEQFFGPGTRLTVL.